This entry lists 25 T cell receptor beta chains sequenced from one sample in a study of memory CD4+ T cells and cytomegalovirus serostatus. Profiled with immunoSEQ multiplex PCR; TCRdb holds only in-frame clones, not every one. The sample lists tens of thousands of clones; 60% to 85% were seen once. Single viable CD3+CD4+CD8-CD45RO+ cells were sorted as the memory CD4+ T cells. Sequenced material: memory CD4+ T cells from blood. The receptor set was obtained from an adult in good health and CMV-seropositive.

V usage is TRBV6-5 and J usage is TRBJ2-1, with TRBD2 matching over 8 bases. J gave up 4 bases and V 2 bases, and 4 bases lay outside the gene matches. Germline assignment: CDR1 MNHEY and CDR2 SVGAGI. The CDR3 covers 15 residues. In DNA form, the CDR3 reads TGTGCCAGCAGTTACGAGCGGGAGTGGTACAATGAGCAGTTCTTC. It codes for CASSYEREWYNEQFF.

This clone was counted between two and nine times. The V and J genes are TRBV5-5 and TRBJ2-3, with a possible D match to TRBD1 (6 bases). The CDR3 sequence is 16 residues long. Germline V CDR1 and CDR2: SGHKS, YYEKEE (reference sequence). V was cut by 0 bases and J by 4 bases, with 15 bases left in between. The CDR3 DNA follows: TGTGCCAGCAGCTTGGCGTCAGGGGCTCCCCCAGATACGCAGTATTTT. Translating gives CASSLASGAPPDTQYF.

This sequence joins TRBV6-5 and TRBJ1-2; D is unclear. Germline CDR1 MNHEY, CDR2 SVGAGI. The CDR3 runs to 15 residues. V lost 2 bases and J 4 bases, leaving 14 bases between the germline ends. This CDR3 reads CASSYLDELRYGYTF. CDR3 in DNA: TGTGCCAGCAGTTACCTGGACGAGTTGCGCTATGGCTACACCTTC.

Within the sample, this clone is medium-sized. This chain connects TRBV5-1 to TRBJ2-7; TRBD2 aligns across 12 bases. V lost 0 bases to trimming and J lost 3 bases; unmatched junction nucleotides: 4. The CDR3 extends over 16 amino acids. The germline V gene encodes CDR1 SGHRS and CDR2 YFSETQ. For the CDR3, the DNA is TGCGCCAGCAGCTTGGAAGGACTAGCGGGGCTCTACGAGCAGTACTTC. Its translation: CASSLEGLAGLYEQYF.

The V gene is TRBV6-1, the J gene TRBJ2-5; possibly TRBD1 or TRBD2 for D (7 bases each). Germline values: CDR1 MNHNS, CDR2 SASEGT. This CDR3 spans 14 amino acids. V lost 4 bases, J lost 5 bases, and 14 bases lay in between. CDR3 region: CASSAYRGGETQYF. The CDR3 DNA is TGTGCCAGCAGTGCGTACAGGGGAGGGGAGACCCAGTACTTC.

The CDR3: CASSQGGAGDGYTF. The CDR3 nucleotides are TGTGCCAGCAGCCAAGGGGGTGCGGGGGATGGCTACACCTTC. The J gene is TRBJ1-2, the V gene TRBV14; the D gene is possibly TRBD1 (5 bases). Germline CDR1 SGHDN, CDR2 FVKESK. V lost 1 base and J lost 6, with 12 bases in between. The CDR3 is 14 amino acids.

CDR3 in amino acids: CASSVQAGGTDTQYF. The CDR3 DNA is TGTGCCAGCAGCGTGCAAGCGGGAGGCACAGATACGCAGTATTTT. The chain uses TRBV9 and TRBJ2-3; 8 bases fit TRBD2. The germline CDR1 and CDR2 sequences are SGDLS and YYNGEE. Trimming took 2 bases from V and 1 from J; bases not matched to a gene: 3. This CDR3 is built from 15 residues.

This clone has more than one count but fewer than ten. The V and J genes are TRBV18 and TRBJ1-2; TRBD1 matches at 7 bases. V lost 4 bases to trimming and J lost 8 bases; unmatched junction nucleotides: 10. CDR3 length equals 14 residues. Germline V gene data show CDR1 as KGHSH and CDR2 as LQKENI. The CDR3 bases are TGTGCCAGCTCACGCGGGACAGCCCTCGAGGGCTACACCTTC. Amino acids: CASSRGTALEGYTF.

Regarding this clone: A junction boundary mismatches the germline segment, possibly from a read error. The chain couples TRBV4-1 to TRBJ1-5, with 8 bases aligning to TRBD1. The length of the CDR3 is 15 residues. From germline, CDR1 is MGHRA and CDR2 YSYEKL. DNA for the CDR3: TGCGCCAGCAGCCGAGACAGGGGTAGCCATCAGCCCCAGCATTTT. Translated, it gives CASSRDRGSHQPQHF.

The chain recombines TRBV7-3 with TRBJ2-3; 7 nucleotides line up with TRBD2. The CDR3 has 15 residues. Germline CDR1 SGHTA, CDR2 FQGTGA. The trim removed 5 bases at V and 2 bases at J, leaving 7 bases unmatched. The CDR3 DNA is TGTGCCAGCAGCAGACGGGGGGACCCCACAGATACGCAGTATTTT. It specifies CASSRRGDPTDTQYF.

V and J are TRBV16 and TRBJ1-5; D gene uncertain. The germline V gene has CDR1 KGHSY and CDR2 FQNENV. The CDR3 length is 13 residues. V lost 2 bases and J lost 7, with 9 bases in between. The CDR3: CASSQGSRQPQHF. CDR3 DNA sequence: TGTGCCAGCAGCCAAGGGTCTCGACAGCCCCAGCATTTT.

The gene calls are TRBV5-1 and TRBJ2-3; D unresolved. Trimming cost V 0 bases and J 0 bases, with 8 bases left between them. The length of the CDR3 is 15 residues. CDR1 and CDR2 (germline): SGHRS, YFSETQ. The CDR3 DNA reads TGCGCCAGCAGCTTGGAGGACCAGAGCACAGATACGCAGTATTTT. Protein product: CASSLEDQSTDTQYF.

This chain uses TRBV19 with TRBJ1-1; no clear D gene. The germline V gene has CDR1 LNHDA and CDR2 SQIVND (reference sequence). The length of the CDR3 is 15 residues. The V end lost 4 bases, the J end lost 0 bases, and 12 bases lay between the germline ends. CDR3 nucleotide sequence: TGTGCCAGTAGTAGGAAAAACCCCATGAACACTGAAGCTTTCTTT. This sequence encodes CASSRKNPMNTEAFF.

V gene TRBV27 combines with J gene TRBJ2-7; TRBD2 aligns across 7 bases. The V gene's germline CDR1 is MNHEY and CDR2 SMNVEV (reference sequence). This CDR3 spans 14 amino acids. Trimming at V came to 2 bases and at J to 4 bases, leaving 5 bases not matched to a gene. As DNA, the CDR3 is TGTGCCAGCAGTTTACGGGGAGGGGCGTACGAGCAGTACTTC. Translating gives CASSLRGGAYEQYF.

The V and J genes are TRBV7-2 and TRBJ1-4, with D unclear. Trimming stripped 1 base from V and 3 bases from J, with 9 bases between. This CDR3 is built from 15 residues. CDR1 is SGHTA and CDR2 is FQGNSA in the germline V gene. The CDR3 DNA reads TGTGCCAGCAGCTTAGAACGACAACCTAATGAAAAACTGTTTTTT. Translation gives CASSLERQPNEKLFF.

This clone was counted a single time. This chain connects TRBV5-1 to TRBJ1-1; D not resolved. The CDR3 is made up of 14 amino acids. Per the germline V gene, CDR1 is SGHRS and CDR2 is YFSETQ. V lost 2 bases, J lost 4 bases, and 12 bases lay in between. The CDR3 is CASSLGRSPTEAFF. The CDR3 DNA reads TGCGCCAGCAGCTTAGGGAGATCGCCCACTGAAGCTTTCTTT.

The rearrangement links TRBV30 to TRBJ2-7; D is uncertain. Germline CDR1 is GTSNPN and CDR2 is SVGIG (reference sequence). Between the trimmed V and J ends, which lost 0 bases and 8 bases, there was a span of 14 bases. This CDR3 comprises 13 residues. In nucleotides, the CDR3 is TGTGCCTGGAGTGTACTTCTCGAGTCCCAGCAGTACTTC. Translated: CAWSVLLESQQYF.

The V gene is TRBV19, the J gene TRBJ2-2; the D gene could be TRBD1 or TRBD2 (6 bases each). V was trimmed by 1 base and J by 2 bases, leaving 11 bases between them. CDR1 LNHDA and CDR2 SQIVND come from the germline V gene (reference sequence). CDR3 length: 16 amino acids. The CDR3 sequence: CASSIGGGHNTGELFF. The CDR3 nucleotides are TGTGCCAGTAGTATAGGTGGGGGGCACAACACCGGGGAGCTGTTTTTT.

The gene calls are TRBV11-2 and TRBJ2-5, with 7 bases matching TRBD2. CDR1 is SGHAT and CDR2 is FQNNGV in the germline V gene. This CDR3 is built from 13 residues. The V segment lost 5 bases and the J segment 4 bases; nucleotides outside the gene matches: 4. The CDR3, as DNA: TGTGCCAGCAGCACACCTAGCGGAGAGACCCAGTACTTC. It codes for CASSTPSGETQYF.

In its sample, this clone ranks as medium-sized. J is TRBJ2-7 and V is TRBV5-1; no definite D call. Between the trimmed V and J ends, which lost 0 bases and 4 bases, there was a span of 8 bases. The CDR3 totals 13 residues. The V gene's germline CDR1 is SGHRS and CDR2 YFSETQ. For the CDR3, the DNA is TGCGCCAGCAGCTTGGACGGCCTGTACGAGCAGTACTTC. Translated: CASSLDGLYEQYF.

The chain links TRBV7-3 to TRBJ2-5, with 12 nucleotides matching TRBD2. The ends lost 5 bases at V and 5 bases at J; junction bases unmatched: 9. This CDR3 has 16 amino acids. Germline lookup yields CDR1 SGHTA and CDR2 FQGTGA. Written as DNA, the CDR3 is TGTGCCAGCAGCCTAGGACTAGCGGGACCTTCGGAGACCCAGTACTTC. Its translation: CASSLGLAGPSETQYF.

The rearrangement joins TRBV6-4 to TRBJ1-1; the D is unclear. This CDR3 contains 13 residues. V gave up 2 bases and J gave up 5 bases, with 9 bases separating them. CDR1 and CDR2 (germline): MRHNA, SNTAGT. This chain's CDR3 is CASSDAVGTEAFF. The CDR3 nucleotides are TGTGCCAGCAGTGACGCAGTCGGGACTGAAGCTTTCTTT.

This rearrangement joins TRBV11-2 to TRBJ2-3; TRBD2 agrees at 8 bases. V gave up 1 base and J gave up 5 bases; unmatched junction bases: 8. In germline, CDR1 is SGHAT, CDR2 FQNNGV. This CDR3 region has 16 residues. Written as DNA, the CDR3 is TGTGCCAGCAGCTTAGGCCGGGGGGGCCGTCAAGATACGCAGTATTTT. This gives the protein CASSLGRGGRQDTQYF.

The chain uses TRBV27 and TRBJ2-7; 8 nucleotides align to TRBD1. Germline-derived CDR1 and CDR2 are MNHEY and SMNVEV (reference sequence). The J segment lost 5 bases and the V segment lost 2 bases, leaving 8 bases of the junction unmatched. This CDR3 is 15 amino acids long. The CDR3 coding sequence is TGTGCCAGCAGTTTAAAGTTGACAGGGGTCGACGAGCAGTACTTC. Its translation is CASSLKLTGVDEQYF.

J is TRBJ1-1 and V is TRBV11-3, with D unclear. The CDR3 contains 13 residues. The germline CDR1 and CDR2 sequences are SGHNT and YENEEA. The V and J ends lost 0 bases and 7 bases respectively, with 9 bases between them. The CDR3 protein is CASSLEGGFEAFF. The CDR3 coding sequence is TGTGCCAGCAGCTTAGAGGGAGGCTTTGAAGCTTTCTTT.